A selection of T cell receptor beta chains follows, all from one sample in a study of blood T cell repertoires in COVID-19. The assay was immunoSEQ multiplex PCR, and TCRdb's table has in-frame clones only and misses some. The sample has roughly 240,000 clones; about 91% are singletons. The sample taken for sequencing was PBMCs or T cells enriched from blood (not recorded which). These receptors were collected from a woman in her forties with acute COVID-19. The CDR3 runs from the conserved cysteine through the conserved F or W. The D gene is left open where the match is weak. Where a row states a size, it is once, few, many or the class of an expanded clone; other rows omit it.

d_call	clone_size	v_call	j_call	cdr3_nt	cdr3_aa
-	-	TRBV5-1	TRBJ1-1	TGCGCCAGCAGCTTGGTTTCCTTGAACACTGAAGCTTTCTTT	CASSLVSLNTEAFF
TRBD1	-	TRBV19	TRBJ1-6	TGTGCCAGTAGCCCTGACAGGGGTAATTCACCCCTCCACTTT	CASSPDRGNSPLHF
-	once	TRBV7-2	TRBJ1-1	TGTGCCAGCAGCTTGGGGAGGCAGACTGAAGCTTTCTTT	CASSLGRQTEAFF
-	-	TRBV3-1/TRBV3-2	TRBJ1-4	TGTGCCAGCAGCCAGCGTGCAACTAATGAAAAACTGTTTTTT	CASSQRATNEKLFF
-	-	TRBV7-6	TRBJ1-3	TGTGCCAGCAGCACAATTAAGGGGGAATCTGGAAACACCATATATTTT	CASSTIKGESGNTIYF
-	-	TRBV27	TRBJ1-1	TGTGCCAGCAGGGGGGGGAACACTGAAGCTTTCTTT	CASRGGNTEAFF
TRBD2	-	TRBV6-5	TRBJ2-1	TGTGCCAGCTCAGAGCGGGACCCCTACAATGAGCAGTTCTTC	CASSERDPYNEQFF
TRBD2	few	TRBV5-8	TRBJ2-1	TGTGCCAGCAGTCAATACGGAATAACTAGCGGGGTAGTTTACAATGAGCAGTTCTTC	CASSQYGITSGVVYNEQFF
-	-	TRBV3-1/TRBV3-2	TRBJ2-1	TGTGCCAGCAGCCTAATTGCGGGACTCAATTTTAACAATGAGCAGTTCTTC	CASSLIAGLNFNNEQFF
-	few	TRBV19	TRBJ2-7	TGTGCCAGTAGTATATCCCTTGGGAGCGAGCAGTACTTC	CASSISLGSEQYF
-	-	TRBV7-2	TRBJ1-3	TGTGCCAGCAGCATAGTCGGCGGTTTGGGTGGAAACACCATATATTTT	CASSIVGGLGGNTIYF
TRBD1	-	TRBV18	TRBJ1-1	TGTGCCAGCTCACCACTACAGGGGGAAATGAACACTGAAGCTTTCTTT	CASSPLQGEMNTEAFF
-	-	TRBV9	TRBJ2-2	TGTGCCAGCAGCGTGACTAGCACCGGGGAGCTGTTTTTT	CASSVTSTGELFF
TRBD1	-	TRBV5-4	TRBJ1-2	TGTGCCAGCAGCTTGGGGGCTGGACAGGGTCAAAATGGCTACACCTTC	CASSLGAGQGQNGYTF
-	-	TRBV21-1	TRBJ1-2	TGTGCCAGCAGCAAAGGGAGGTGTAATTACTATGGCTACACCTTC	CASSKGRCNYYGYTF
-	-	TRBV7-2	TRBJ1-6	TGTGCCAGCAGCCCTCGCTCCTATAATTCACCCCTCCACTTT	CASSPRSYNSPLHF
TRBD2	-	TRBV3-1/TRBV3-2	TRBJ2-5	TGTGCCAGCAGCGCCCTAGCGGGGGGGGGAAAGACCCAGTACTTC	CASSALAGGGKTQYF
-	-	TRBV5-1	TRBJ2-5	TGCGCCAGCAGCTTTCAAATCCAAGAGACCCAGTACTTC	CASSFQIQETQYF
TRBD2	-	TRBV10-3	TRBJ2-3	TGTGCCATCAGTGAGGTATCCCGGGGGGTAGATACGCAGTATTTT	CAISEVSRGVDTQYF
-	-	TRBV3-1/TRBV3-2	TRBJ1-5	TGTGCCAGCAGTCTGGGCACAGGGCTAGACGTTCAGCCCCAGCATTTT	CASSLGTGLDVQPQHF
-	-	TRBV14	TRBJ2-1	TGTGCCATTGGAGGGCTACGATACAATGAGCAGTTCTTC	CAIGGLRYNEQFF
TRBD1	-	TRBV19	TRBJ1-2	TGTGCCAGTAGCCGGGACAGGGAATATGGCTACACCTTC	CASSRDREYGYTF
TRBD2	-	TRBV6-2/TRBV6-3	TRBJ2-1	TGTGCCAGCAGCCCCACTAGCGGGGGATCCTACAATGAGCAGTTCTTC	CASSPTSGGSYNEQFF
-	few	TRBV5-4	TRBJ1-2	TGTGCCAGCAGCTTGGGACCCGCTATGGGCGGCTACACCTTC	CASSLGPAMGGYTF